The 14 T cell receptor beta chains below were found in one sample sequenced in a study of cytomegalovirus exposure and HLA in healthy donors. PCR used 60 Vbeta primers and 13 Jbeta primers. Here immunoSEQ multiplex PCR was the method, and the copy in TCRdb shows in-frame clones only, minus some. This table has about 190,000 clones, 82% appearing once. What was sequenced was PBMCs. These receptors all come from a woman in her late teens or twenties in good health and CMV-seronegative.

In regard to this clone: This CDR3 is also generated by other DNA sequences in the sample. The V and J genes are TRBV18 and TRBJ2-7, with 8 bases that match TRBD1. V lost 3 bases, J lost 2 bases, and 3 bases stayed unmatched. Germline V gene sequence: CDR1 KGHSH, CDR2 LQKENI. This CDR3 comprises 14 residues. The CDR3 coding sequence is TGTGCCAGCTCACCCGGGACAGGACCCTACGAGCAGTACTTC. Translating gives CASSPGTGPYEQYF.

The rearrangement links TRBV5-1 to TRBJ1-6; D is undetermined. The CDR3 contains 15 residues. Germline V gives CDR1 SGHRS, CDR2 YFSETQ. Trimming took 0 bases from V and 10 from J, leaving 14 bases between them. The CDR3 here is CASSLDVPGISPLHF. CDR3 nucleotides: TGCGCCAGCAGCTTGGACGTCCCGGGAATCTCACCCCTCCACTTT.

Here the CDR3 DNA reads TGTGCCAGCAGTTACTCGGGGCCGGCCTACGAGCAGTACTTC. Protein sequence: CASSYSGPAYEQYF. The chain couples TRBV6-5 to TRBJ2-7, with D perhaps TRBD1 (5 bases). Trimming took off 0 bases at V and 2 bases at J, with 8 bases between the two ends. The CDR3 sequence is 14 residues long. CDR1 MNHEY and CDR2 SVGAGI come from the germline V gene.

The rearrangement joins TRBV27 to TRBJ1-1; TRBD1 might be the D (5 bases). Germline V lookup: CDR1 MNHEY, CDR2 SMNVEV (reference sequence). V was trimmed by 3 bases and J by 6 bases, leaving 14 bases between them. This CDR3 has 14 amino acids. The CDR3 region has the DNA TGTGCCAGCAGTTTGGACCGGGGGGGACCTGAAGCTTTCTTT. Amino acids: CASSLDRGGPEAFF.

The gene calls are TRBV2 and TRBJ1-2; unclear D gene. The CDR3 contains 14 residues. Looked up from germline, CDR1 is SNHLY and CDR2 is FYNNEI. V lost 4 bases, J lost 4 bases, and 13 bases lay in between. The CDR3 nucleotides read TGTGCCAGCAGTGCAGGTTTTGATCGCTATGGCTACACCTTC. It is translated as CASSAGFDRYGYTF.

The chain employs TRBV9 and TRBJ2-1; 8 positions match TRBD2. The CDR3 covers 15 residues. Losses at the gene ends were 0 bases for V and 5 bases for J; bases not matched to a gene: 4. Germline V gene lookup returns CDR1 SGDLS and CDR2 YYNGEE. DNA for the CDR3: TGTGCCAGCAGCGTAGGGCAACTAGCGGACAATGAGCAGTTCTTC. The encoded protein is CASSVGQLADNEQFF.

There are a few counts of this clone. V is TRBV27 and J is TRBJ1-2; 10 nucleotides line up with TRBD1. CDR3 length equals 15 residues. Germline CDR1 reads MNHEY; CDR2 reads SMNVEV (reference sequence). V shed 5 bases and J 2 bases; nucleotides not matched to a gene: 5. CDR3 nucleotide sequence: TGTGCCAGCAGTATGACAGGGGGCCCAAACTATGGCTACACCTTC. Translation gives CASSMTGGPNYGYTF.

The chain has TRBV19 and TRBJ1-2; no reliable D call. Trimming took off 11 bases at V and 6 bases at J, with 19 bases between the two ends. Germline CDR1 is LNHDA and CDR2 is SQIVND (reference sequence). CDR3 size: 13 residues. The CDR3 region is CAAALLGSHGYTF. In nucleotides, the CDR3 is TGTGCCGCCGCACTACTTGGGTCCCATGGCTACACCTTC.

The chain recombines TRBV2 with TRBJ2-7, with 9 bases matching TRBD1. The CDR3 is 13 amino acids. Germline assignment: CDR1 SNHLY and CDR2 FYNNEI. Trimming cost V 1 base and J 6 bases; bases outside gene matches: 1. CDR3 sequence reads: CASSEEGQGEQYF. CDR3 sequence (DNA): TGTGCCAGCAGTGAAGAGGGACAGGGCGAGCAGTACTTC.

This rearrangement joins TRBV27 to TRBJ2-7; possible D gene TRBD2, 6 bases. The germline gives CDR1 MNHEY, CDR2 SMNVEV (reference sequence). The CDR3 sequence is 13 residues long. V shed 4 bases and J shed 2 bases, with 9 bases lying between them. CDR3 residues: CASSSGLAYEQYF. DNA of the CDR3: TGTGCCAGCAGTTCGGGACTGGCCTACGAGCAGTACTTC.

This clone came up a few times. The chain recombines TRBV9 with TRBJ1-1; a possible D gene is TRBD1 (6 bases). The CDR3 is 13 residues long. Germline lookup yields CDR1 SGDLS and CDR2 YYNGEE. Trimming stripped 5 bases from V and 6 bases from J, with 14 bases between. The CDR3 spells CASRPTGYPEAFF. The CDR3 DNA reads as TGTGCCAGCAGACCTACAGGGTATCCTGAAGCTTTCTTT.

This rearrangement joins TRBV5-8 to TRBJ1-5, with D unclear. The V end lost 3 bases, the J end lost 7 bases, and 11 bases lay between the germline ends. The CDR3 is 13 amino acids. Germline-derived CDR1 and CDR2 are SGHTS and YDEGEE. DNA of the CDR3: TGTGCCAGCAGCTACGACGGGGAACAGCCCCAGCATTTT. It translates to CASSYDGEQPQHF.

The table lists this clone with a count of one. Written as DNA, the CDR3 is TGTGCCAGCTCACCAGAAAGGACAGGGGACAATCAGCCCCAGCATTTT. Its translation: CASSPERTGDNQPQHF. V is TRBV18 and J is TRBJ1-5; TRBD1 agrees at 9 bases. The J segment lost 3 bases and the V segment lost 2 bases, leaving 5 bases of the junction unmatched. The CDR3 runs to 16 residues. Germline CDR1 and CDR2: KGHSH and LQKENI. The full variable domain, in which reference TRBV18 and TRBJ1-5 provide the parts outside the CDR3, is NAGVMQNPRHLVRRRGQEARLRCSPMKGHSHVYWYRQLPEEGLKFMVYLQKENIIDESGMPKERFSAEFPKEGPSILRIQQVVRGDSAAYFCASSPERTGDNQPQHFGDGTRLSIL.

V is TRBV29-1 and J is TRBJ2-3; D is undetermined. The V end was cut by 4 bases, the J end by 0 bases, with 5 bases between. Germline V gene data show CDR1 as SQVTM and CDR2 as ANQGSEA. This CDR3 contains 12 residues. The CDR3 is CSVALSTDTQYF. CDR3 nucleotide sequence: TGCAGCGTTGCTCTTAGCACAGATACGCAGTATTTT.